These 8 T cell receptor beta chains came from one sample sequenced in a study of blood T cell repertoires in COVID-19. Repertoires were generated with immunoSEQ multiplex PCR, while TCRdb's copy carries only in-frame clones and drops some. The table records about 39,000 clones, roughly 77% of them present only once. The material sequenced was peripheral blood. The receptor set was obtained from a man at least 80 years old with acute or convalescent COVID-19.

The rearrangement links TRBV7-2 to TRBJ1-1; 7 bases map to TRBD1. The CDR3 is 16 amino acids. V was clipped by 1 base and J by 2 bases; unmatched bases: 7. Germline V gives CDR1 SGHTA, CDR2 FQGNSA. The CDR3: CASSLEAGGFNTEAFF. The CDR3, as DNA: TGTGCCAGCAGCTTAGAGGCAGGGGGATTTAACACTGAAGCTTTCTTT. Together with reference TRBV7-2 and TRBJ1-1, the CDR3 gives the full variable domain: GAGVSQSPSNKVTEKGKDVELRCDPISGHTALYWYRQSLGQGLEFLIYFQGNSAPDKSGLPSDRFSAERTGGSVSTLTIQRTQQEDSAVYLCASSLEAGGFNTEAFFGQGTRLTVV.

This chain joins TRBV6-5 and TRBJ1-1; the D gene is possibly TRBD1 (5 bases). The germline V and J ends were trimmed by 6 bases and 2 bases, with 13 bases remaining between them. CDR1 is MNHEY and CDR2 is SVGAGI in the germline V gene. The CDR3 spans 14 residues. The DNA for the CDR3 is TGTGCCAGCAGCCTCCGGGGGATTAACACTGAAGCTTTCTTT. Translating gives CASSLRGINTEAFF.

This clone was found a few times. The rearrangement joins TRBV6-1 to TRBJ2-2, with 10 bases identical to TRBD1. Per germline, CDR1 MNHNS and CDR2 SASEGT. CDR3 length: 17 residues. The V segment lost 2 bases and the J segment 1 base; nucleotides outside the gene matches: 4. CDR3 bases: TGTGCCAGCAGTGAATATTGGACAGGGGGGAACACCGGGGAGCTGTTTTTT. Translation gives CASSEYWTGGNTGELFF.

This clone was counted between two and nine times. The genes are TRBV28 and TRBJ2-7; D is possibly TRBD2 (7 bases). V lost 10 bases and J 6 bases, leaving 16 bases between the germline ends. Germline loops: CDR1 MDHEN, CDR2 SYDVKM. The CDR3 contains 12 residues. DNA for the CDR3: TGTGCCACCCGCGGGGGCCTTACCGAGCAGTACTTC. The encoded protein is CATRGGLTEQYF.

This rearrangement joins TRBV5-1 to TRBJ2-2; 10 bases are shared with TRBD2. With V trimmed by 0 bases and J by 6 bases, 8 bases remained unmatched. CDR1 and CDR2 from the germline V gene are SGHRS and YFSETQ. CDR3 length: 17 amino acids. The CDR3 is CASSLATSGRGSGELFF. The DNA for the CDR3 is TGCGCCAGCAGCTTGGCAACAAGCGGGAGGGGTTCCGGGGAGCTGTTTTTT. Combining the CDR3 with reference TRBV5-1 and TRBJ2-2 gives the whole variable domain KAGVTQTPRYLIKTRGQQVTLSCSPISGHRSVSWYQQTPGQGLQFLFEYFSETQRNKGNFPGRFSGRQFSNSRSEMNVSTLELGDSALYLCASSLATSGRGSGELFFGEGSRLTVL.

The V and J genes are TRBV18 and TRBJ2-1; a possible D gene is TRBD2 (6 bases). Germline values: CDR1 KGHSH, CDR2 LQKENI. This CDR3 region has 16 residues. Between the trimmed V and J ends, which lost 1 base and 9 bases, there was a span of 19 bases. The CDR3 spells CASSPLTSRFGSEQFF. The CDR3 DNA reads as TGTGCCAGCTCACCACTCACTAGCCGCTTCGGGAGTGAGCAGTTCTTC. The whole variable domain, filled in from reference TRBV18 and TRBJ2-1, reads NAGVMQNPRHLVRRRGQEARLRCSPMKGHSHVYWYRQLPEEGLKFMVYLQKENIIDESGMPKERFSAEFPKEGPSILRIQQVVRGDSAAYFCASSPLTSRFGSEQFFGPGTRLTVL.

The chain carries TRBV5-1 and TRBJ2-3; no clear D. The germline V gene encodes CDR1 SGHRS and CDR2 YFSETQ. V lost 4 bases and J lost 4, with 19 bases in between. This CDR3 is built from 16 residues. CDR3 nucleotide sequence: TGCGCCAGCAGCCCAGGTACCGCCTCATCGGCAGATACGCAGTATTTT. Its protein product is CASSPGTASSADTQYF. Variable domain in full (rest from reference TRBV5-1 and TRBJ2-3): KAGVTQTPRYLIKTRGQQVTLSCSPISGHRSVSWYQQTPGQGLQFLFEYFSETQRNKGNFPGRFSGRQFSNSRSEMNVSTLELGDSALYLCASSPGTASSADTQYFGPGTRLTVL.

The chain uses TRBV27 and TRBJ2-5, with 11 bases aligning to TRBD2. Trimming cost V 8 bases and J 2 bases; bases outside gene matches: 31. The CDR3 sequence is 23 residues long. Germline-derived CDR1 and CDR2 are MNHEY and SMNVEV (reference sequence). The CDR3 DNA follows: TGTGCCAGCTACCATCCCCCCCCAATCGGGGGGGGTAGCGGGAGGGCTAAGCAAGAGACCCAGTACTTC. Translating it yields CASYHPPPIGGGSGRAKQETQYF.